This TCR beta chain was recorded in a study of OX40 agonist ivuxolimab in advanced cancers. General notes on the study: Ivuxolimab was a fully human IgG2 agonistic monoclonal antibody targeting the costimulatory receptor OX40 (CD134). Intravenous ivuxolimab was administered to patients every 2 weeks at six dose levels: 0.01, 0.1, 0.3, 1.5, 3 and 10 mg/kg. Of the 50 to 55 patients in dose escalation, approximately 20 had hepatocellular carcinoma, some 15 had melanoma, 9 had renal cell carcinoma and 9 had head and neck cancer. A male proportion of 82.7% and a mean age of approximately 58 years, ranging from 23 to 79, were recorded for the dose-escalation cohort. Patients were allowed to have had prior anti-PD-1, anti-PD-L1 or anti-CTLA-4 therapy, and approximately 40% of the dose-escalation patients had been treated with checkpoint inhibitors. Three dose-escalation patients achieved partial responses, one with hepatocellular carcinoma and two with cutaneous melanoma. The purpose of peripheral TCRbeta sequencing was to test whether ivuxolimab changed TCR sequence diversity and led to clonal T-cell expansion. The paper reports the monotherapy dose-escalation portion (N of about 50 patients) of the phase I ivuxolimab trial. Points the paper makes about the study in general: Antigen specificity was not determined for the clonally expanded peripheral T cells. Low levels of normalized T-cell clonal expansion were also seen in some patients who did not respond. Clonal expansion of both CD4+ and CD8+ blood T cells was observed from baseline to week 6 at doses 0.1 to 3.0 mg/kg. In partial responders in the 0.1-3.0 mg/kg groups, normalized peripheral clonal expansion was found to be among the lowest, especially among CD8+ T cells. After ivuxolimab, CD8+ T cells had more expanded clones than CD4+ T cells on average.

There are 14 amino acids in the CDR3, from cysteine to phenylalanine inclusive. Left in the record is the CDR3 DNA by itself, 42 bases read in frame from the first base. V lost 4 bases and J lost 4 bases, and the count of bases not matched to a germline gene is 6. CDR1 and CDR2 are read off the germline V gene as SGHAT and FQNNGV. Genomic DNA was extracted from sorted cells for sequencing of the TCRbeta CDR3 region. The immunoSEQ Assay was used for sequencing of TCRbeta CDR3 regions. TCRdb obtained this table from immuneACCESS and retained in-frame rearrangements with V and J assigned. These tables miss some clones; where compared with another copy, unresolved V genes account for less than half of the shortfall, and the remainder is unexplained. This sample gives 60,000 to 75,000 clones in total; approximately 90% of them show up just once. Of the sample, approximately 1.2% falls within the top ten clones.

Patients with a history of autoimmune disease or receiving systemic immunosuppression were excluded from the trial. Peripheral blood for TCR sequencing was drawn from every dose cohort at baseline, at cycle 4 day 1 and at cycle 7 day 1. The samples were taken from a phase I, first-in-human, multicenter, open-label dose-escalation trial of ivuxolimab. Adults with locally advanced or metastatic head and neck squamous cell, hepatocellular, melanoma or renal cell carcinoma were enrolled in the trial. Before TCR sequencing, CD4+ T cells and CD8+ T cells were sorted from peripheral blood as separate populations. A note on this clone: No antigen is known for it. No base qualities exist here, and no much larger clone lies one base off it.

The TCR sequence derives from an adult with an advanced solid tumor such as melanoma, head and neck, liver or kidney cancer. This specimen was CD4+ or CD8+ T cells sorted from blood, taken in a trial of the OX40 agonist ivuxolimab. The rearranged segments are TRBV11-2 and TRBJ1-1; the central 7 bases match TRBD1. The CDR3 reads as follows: CASSSNRGGTEAFF. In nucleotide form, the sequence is TGTGCCAGCAGCTCGAACAGGGGCGGCACTGAAGCTTTCTTT.